This entry features one T cell receptor beta chain sequence. In the authors' methods: Estimated nucleated cell counts came from reference gene primer amplification. TCRdb's table, derived via immunoSEQ multiplex PCR, lists solely in-frame clones and lacks some. V, J and clone size reflect that table, while D and trimming were determined from the DNA. The sample lists under 250,000 clones; under 90% were seen once. The sample is drawn from a study of blood T cell repertoires in COVID-19. Study-wide background: From the United States, Italy and Spain came samples of acute and convalescent COVID-19. Sources were T cells, B-cell-depleted T cells, or PBMCs; the material itself was cDNA or gDNA.

Assignments of participants to cohorts depended upon their own reported clinical history. The CDR3 runs 12 residues. V was pared by 3 bases and J by 15 bases, with 15 bases between. Looked up from germline, CDR1 is SEHNR and CDR2 is FQNEAQ (reference sequence). The rearrangement uses TRBV7-9 and TRBJ2-1, with a tentative D call TRBD1 (6 bases). Sequences were obtained from PBMCs or T cells enriched from blood (not recorded which). This TCR came from a man aged 40-50 years who had recovered from COVID-19. In DNA, the CDR3 is TGTGCCAGCAGCTTTGACAGGCTTGGGGTGTTCTTC. The encoded protein is CASSFDRLGVFF.